The 11 T cell receptor beta chains below all came from one sample that was sequenced in a study of regulatory T cells in long-lasting Graves disease. As for time point: newly diagnosed GD, antithyroid drugs for less than 3 months. Scientists built the TCR library using RNA that was extracted from PBMCs. Investigators prepared the TCR beta libraries by applying iRepertoire HTBI primers and Arm-PCR of CDR3 regions. One entry per CDR3 protein, called by TCRdb with MiXCR from the multiplex PCR reads. The sample lists some 410,000 distinct CDR3 sequences, 15% to 20% occurring once. The same sample was also used in a study of T cells in Graves' hyperthyroidism and ophthalmopathy.

The sequences come from peripheral blood mononuclear cells (PBMCs), collected at new diagnosis, from a patient treated with antithyroid drugs. The receptor source for this set is a woman between 25 and 40 years old with Graves disease.

The CDR3: CASKGLAGPRTGELFF. Here the CDR3 DNA reads TGCGCCAGCAAGGGACTAGCGGGGCCGAGGACCGGGGAGCTGTTTTTT. The rearrangement joins TRBV4-1 to TRBJ2-2; 13 bases line up with TRBD2. The J segment lost 5 bases and the V segment lost 7 bases, leaving 7 bases of the junction unmatched. This CDR3 is built from 16 residues. The V gene's germline CDR1 is MGHRA and CDR2 YSYEKL.

The sample holds a few counts of this clonotype. The V and J genes are TRBV15 and TRBJ1-2, with D perhaps matching TRBD1 (5 bases). CDR1 and CDR2 (germline): LNHNV, YYDKDF (reference sequence). With 0 bases removed from V and 4 bases from J, the gap between germline ends came to 12 bases. The CDR3 covers 15 residues. The CDR3 sequence is CATSRDVGEVYGYTF. Here the CDR3 DNA reads TGTGCCACCAGCAGAGATGTGGGGGAGGTCTATGGCTACACCTTC.

This clonotype was recorded a few times. V and J are TRBV24-1 and TRBJ2-2; D may be TRBD1 (6 bases). The germline V gene encodes CDR1 KGHDR and CDR2 SFDVKD. Trimming pared 9 bases from V and 0 bases from J, leaving 10 bases between. CDR3 length: 14 amino acids. The CDR3 bases are TGTGCCACCGTCGGACAGCCGAACACCGGGGAGCTGTTTTTT. Translated, it gives CATVGQPNTGELFF.

CDR3 residues: CASSPLDRFSGRAGTGELFF. The DNA for the CDR3 is TGTGCCAGCTCACCATTGGATCGGTTTAGCGGGAGGGCCGGCACCGGGGAGCTGTTTTTT. The chain uses TRBV18 and TRBJ2-2; TRBD2 matches 11 bases. The CDR3 contains 20 residues. J was trimmed by 4 bases and V by 2 bases; bases with no gene match: 15. The germline gives CDR1 KGHSH, CDR2 LQKENI.

This clonotype was counted ten times or more. The rearrangement links TRBV18 to TRBJ1-1, with TRBD1 matching 7 bases. J gave up 1 base and V 6 bases, and 8 bases lay outside the gene matches. This CDR3 contains 15 residues. Germline V gives CDR1 KGHSH, CDR2 LQKENI. CDR3 bases: TGTGCCAGCTCCCCAAGACAGGGAGAGAACACTGAAGCTTTCTTT. This encodes CASSPRQGENTEAFF.

The CDR3 loop reads CASSPLLTGELFF. CDR3 bases: TGTGCCAGCAGTCCCTTACTCACCGGGGAGCTGTTTTTT. The genes are TRBV27 and TRBJ2-2; no firm D call. The CDR3 length is 13 residues. The germline V gene has CDR1 MNHEY and CDR2 SMNVEV (reference sequence). Trimming removed 5 bases at V and 4 bases at J, with 8 bases between.

This clonotype was counted ten times or more. This sequence joins TRBV28 and TRBJ2-2; TRBD2 is a possible D gene (5 bases). V was clipped by 6 bases and J by 0 bases, with 20 bases between them. This CDR3 region has 18 residues. Germline V gene lookup returns CDR1 MDHEN and CDR2 SYDVKM. The CDR3 sequence is CASRLTLSGLSNTGELFF. CDR3 DNA: TGTGCCAGCAGATTAACACTATCCGGACTGTCGAACACCGGGGAGCTGTTTTTT.

Many counts were recorded for this clonotype. The chain couples TRBV6-2 or TRBV6-3 to TRBJ2-1; 8 bases match TRBD1. In germline, CDR1 is MNHEY, CDR2 SVGEGT. Unmatched junction bases numbered 5, after V lost 8 bases and J lost 5 bases. The CDR3 consists of 13 residues. CDR3: CASAGQENNEQFF. CDR3 in DNA: TGTGCCAGCGCGGGACAGGAAAACAATGAGCAGTTCTTC.

As to this clonotype: This may stem from a read error, because a much larger clone lies one nucleotide away. The chain employs TRBV3-1 and TRBJ2-7; 7 bases align to TRBD1. The CDR3 has 11 residues. Germline CDR1 reads LGHDT; CDR2 reads YNNKEL (reference sequence). The CDR3 protein is CVSSDRAEQYF. The CDR3 bases are TGTGTCAGCAGCGACAGGGCCGAGCAGTACTTC.

This clonotype has a count of ten or more. This sequence joins TRBV28 and TRBJ2-1; 8 nucleotides match TRBD1. From germline, CDR1 is MDHEN and CDR2 SYDVKM. V was clipped by 6 bases and J by 14 bases; unmatched bases: 9. This CDR3 has 12 amino acids. In DNA form, the CDR3 reads TGTGCCAGCAGAAAGTGGTCAGGGGGCAAGTTCTTC. It is translated as CASRKWSGGKFF.

The V call is TRBV12-3 or TRBV12-4, the J call TRBJ1-4; a possible D gene is TRBD1 (5 bases). V lost 6 bases, J lost 4 bases, and 21 bases lay in between. The CDR3 consists of 17 residues. The CDR3 here is CASRPWGRDRDNEKLFF. CDR3 nucleotide sequence: TGTGCCAGCAGACCCTGGGGCCGGGACCGCGATAATGAAAAACTGTTTTTT.